This TCR beta chain was found in a study of CD8+ T cells in alopecia areata. With V trimmed by 2 bases and J by 6 bases, 5 bases remained unmatched. CDR1 and CDR2 (germline): GTSNPN, SVGIG (reference sequence). The CDR3 has 13 residues. Concerning this clone: The antigen is unknown.

Broader study findings: Normal-skin resident alphabeta T cells also appear among scalp sample sequences. Elevated clonality characterized lesional scalp relative to normal scalp, particularly in alopecia totalis/universalis.

Those with alopecia areata gave lesional scalp punch biopsies and peripheral blood. Sorting of CD4+ and CD8+ T cells was performed on PBMCs. The sequencing template was cDNA reverse transcribed from extracted RNA. Sequencing was performed with immunoSEQ multiplex PCR; in TCRdb, only in-frame clones are kept and a portion is missing. Found here are 130,000 or so clones, 47% of them singletons; the top ten hold about 11%. The genes are TRBV30 and TRBJ1-2; 8 bases line up with TRBD1. Sequencing used NKG2D-low CD8+ T cells sorted from blood. The TCR originated in a human donor with alopecia areata. As DNA, the CDR3 is TGTGCCTGGAGTTCGACAGGGGAGGATGGCTACACCTTC. Residues: CAWSSTGEDGYTF.